A selection of T cell receptor beta chains follows, all from one sample in a study of OX40 agonist ivuxolimab in advanced cancers. Only in-frame clones appear in the TCRdb table, and some are missing; sequencing was by immunoSEQ multiplex PCR. The profile shows about 54,000 clones, more than 85% of them singletons. The sample consisted of CD4+ or CD8+ T cells sorted from blood, taken in a trial of the OX40 agonist ivuxolimab. These receptors were collected from an adult with an advanced solid tumor such as melanoma, head and neck, liver or kidney cancer. Each CDR3 is given with its conserved first and last residue. D genes are given only for firm matches. Size is omitted from some rows. Given values are once, few, many or a class for expanded clones.

J: TRBJ2-2; V: TRBV27; size: NA; D: NA; CDR3: CASSLWSGAGELFF; DNA: TGTGCCAGCAGTTTATGGTCGGGGGCCGGGGAGCTGTTTTTT
J: TRBJ1-5; V: TRBV28; size: NA; D: TRBD1; CDR3: CASSLLRGSNQPQHF; DNA: TGTGCCAGCAGTTTACTCAGGGGGAGCAATCAGCCCCAGCATTTT
J: TRBJ1-3; V: TRBV2; size: few; D: TRBD1; CDR3: CASKYGTASGNTIYF; DNA: TGTGCCAGCAAGTATGGGACAGCCTCTGGAAACACCATATATTTT
J: TRBJ1-2; V: TRBV6-6; size: NA; D: TRBD1; CDR3: CARIDRGWLDYGYTF; DNA: TGTGCCAGAATTGACAGGGGATGGCTCGACTATGGCTACACCTTC
J: TRBJ2-5; V: TRBV18; size: NA; D: NA; CDR3: CASSSDGKETQYF; DNA: TGTGCCAGCTCATCGGACGGGAAAGAGACCCAGTACTTC
J: TRBJ2-3; V: TRBV5-8; size: once; D: TRBD2; CDR3: CASSFRLAYTDTQYF; DNA: TGTGCCAGCAGCTTCCGACTAGCGTACACAGATACGCAGTATTTT
J: TRBJ2-3; V: TRBV28; size: NA; D: TRBD1; CDR3: CASRSQGAGADTQYF; DNA: TGTGCCAGCAGATCTCAGGGGGCAGGGGCAGATACGCAGTATTTT
J: TRBJ2-3; V: TRBV29-1; size: NA; D: TRBD2; CDR3: CSVEDLGTSGGSDTQYF; DNA: TGCAGCGTTGAAGATCTTGGGACTAGCGGGGGCTCAGATACGCAGTATTTT
J: TRBJ1-1; V: TRBV7-3; size: NA; D: NA; CDR3: CASSLAGSGTEAFF; DNA: TGTGCCAGCAGCTTAGCAGGGTCAGGCACTGAAGCTTTCTTT
J: TRBJ1-1; V: TRBV6-5; size: few; D: NA; CDR3: CASSYGVDTEAFF; DNA: TGTGCCAGCAGTTACGGTGTGGACACTGAAGCTTTCTTT
J: TRBJ1-2; V: TRBV6-6; size: NA; D: NA; CDR3: CASLRGYGYTF; DNA: TGTGCCAGCTTACGGGGTTATGGCTACACCTTC
J: TRBJ1-3; V: TRBV30; size: NA; D: NA; CDR3: CAWSVLISGNTIYF; DNA: TGTGCCTGGAGTGTACTGATCTCTGGAAACACCATATATTTT
J: TRBJ2-5; V: TRBV6-5; size: NA; D: TRBD1; CDR3: CASSSYRGETQYF; DNA: TGTGCCAGCAGTTCCTACAGGGGAGAGACCCAGTACTTC
J: TRBJ2-1; V: TRBV2; size: NA; D: NA; CDR3: CASSEAGSEQFF; DNA: TGTGCCAGCAGTGAAGCGGGGAGTGAGCAGTTCTTC
J: TRBJ1-1; V: TRBV27; size: NA; D: NA; CDR3: CASSPQRQSNTEAFF; DNA: TGTGCCAGCAGTCCCCAGAGGCAAAGTAACACTGAAGCTTTCTTT
J: TRBJ1-1; V: TRBV5-1; size: NA; D: NA; CDR3: CASSFAGNTEAFF; DNA: TGCGCCAGCAGCTTCGCGGGGAACACTGAAGCTTTCTTT
J: TRBJ1-2; V: TRBV6-1; size: NA; D: NA; CDR3: CASSEGTAIDYGYTF; DNA: TGTGCCAGCAGTGAAGGAACGGCGATTGACTATGGCTACACCTTC
J: TRBJ2-5; V: TRBV5-1; size: once; D: NA; CDR3: CASSIARTGGETQYF; DNA: TGCGCCAGCAGCATAGCACGGACGGGCGGGGAGACCCAGTACTTC
J: TRBJ2-7; V: TRBV27; size: once; D: TRBD1; CDR3: CASSPRDRDYEQYF; DNA: TGTGCCAGCAGTCCCCGGGACAGAGACTACGAGCAGTACTTC
J: TRBJ2-7; V: TRBV5-1; size: NA; D: NA; CDR3: CASSYGTGGQYF; DNA: TGCGCCAGCAGCTACGGGACGGGCGGGCAGTACTTC
J: TRBJ1-5; V: TRBV6-5; size: NA; D: NA; CDR3: CASSGGGYPHQPQHF; DNA: TGTGCCAGCAGTGGGGGAGGGTATCCACATCAGCCCCAGCATTTT
J: TRBJ2-3; V: TRBV6-5; size: NA; D: NA; CDR3: CASSYSFSVADTQYF; DNA: TGTGCCAGCAGTTACTCTTTCAGTGTTGCAGATACGCAGTATTTT
J: TRBJ1-3; V: TRBV28; size: NA; D: TRBD1; CDR3: CASSPAQGSTGNTIYF; DNA: TGTGCCAGCAGTCCCGCACAGGGGTCCACTGGAAACACCATATATTTT
J: TRBJ2-5; V: TRBV18; size: NA; D: NA; CDR3: CASSWDSREQYF; DNA: TGTGCCAGCTCATGGGACAGCCGGGAGCAGTACTTC
J: TRBJ2-3; V: TRBV5-1; size: NA; D: TRBD1; CDR3: CASSSSDRGRTQYF; DNA: TGCGCCAGCAGCTCCTCGGACAGGGGGCGTACGCAGTATTTT
J: TRBJ1-1; V: TRBV6-5; size: few; D: NA; CDR3: CASRAPWDAEAFF; DNA: TGTGCCAGCAGGGCGCCGTGGGACGCTGAAGCTTTCTTT
J: TRBJ1-4; V: TRBV10-2; size: once; D: NA; CDR3: CASRREPGDKLFF; DNA: TGCGCCAGCAGAAGAGAACCCGGGGATAAGCTGTTTTTT
J: TRBJ1-2; V: TRBV10-3; size: NA; D: TRBD1; CDR3: CAISGQGAVYGYTF; DNA: TGTGCCATCAGTGGCCAGGGGGCGGTCTATGGCTACACCTTC
J: TRBJ1-5; V: TRBV30; size: NA; D: NA; CDR3: CAWNLGGPPGPQHF; DNA: TGTGCCTGGAACCTGGGCGGCCCTCCGGGGCCCCAGCATTTT
J: TRBJ1-1; V: TRBV29-1; size: NA; D: NA; CDR3: CSVGRGANTEAFF; DNA: TGCAGCGTTGGAAGGGGCGCGAACACTGAAGCTTTCTTT
J: TRBJ1-1; V: TRBV27; size: NA; D: NA; CDR3: CASSLSGTLGSTEAFF; DNA: TGTGCCAGCAGTTTATCGGGGACTCTCGGTAGCACTGAAGCTTTCTTT
J: TRBJ2-7; V: TRBV6-5; size: NA; D: NA; CDR3: CASSLVDEQYF; DNA: TGTGCCAGCAGCCTTGTCGACGAGCAGTACTTC
J: TRBJ1-2; V: TRBV7-9; size: NA; D: TRBD1; CDR3: CASSLDRGSYYGYTF; DNA: TGTGCCAGCAGCTTGGACAGGGGATCTTACTATGGCTACACCTTC
J: TRBJ1-3; V: TRBV6-1; size: NA; D: NA; CDR3: CASSEAAASGNTIYF; DNA: TGTGCCAGCAGTGAAGCCGCAGCCTCTGGAAACACCATATATTTT
J: TRBJ2-1; V: TRBV11-3; size: NA; D: NA; CDR3: CASSLFGGEQFF; DNA: TGTGCCAGCAGCTTATTCGGGGGTGAACAGTTCTTC
J: TRBJ1-1; V: TRBV6-6; size: NA; D: TRBD1; CDR3: CASSQTGVTEAFF; DNA: TGTGCCAGCAGTCAGACAGGGGTCACTGAAGCTTTCTTT
J: TRBJ1-3; V: TRBV5-1; size: NA; D: NA; CDR3: CASSLEDFGNTIYF; DNA: TGCGCCAGCAGCTTGGAAGATTTTGGAAACACCATATATTTT
J: TRBJ2-1; V: TRBV6-1; size: NA; D: NA; CDR3: CASSVRQASSRFF; DNA: TGTGCCAGCAGTGTGCGACAGGCCAGTTCGCGGTTCTTC